The 14 T cell receptor beta chains presented below share a single source sample, sequenced in a study of blood T cells in healthy people across ages. Through a sample-barcoded 5' primer and a J-beta primer mix, a second PCR was run for roughly 6 to 12 cycles. TCRdb processed the 5' RACE reads anew with MiXCR; each CDR3 protein has one entry. The profile shows 1,300,000 or so distinct CDR3 sequences, 59% of them singletons. The sample taken for sequencing was blood. The receptors stem from a man in his late teens or twenties in good health.

The chain couples TRBV6-6 to TRBJ2-1; tentatively, D is TRBD2 (6 bases). The CDR3 length is 11 residues. V lost 9 bases and J 12 bases, leaving 15 bases between the germline ends. Germline V CDR1 and CDR2: MNHNY, SVGAGI (reference sequence). DNA of the CDR3: TGTGCCAGTCGGACCGGGGGAATGCAGTTCTTC. Protein sequence: CASRTGGMQFF.

This clonotype was seen only a few times. The rearrangement links TRBV7-2 to TRBJ1-2; 8 bases align to TRBD1. The J segment lost 5 bases and the V segment lost 5 bases, leaving 13 bases of the junction unmatched. Per the germline V gene, CDR1 is SGHTA and CDR2 is FQGNSA. This CDR3 has 16 residues. The CDR3 loop reads CASSQNGQGAGYGYTF. The CDR3 bases are TGTGCCAGCAGCCAAAATGGGCAGGGGGCCGGATATGGCTACACCTTC.

The chain links TRBV28 to TRBJ2-2; D could derive from TRBD1 or TRBD2 (5 bases each). The length of the CDR3 is 16 residues. Germline V CDR1 and CDR2: MDHEN, SYDVKM. The V gene lost 6 bases and the J gene lost 2 bases, with 16 bases spanning the gap. The CDR3: CASSAEGRVNTGELFF. CDR3 sequence (DNA): TGTGCCAGCAGCGCTGAGGGGCGCGTTAACACCGGGGAGCTGTTTTTT.

This chain links TRBV20-1 with TRBJ1-6; D gene uncertain. The CDR3 runs to 13 residues. Per the germline V gene, CDR1 is DFQATT and CDR2 is SNEGSKA (reference sequence). V lost 3 bases to trimming and J lost 8 bases, with 11 bases between them. CDR3 amino acids: CSARRARDSPLHF. The DNA for the CDR3 is TGCAGTGCTAGGCGCGCAAGGGATTCACCCCTCCACTTT.

J is TRBJ2-7 and V is TRBV25-1; unclear D gene. The J call may be mistaken, given a closer DNA end match to TRBJ2-5. The CDR3 is 13 residues long. Germline CDR1 and CDR2: MGHDK and SYGVNS. The CDR3 is CASSESRFGTQYF. The CDR3 DNA follows: TGTGCCAGCAGTGAATCCCGGTTTGGGACCCAGTACTTC.

This chain uses TRBV14 with TRBJ2-3; D remains ambiguous. The CDR3 is made up of 11 amino acids. Germline V gene data show CDR1 as SGHDN and CDR2 as FVKESK. Trimming left V 8 bases short and J 6 bases short, with 9 bases between. In nucleotides, the CDR3 is TGTGCCAGCCCTCATCCCGATACGCAGTATTTT. This codes for CASPHPDTQYF. Full variable domain (outside the CDR3, taken from reference TRBV14 and TRBJ2-3): EAGVTQFPSHSVIEKGQTVTLRCDPISGHDNLYWYRRVMGKEIKFLLHFVKESKQDESGMPNNRFLAERTGGTYSTLKVQPAELEDSGVYFCASPHPDTQYFGPGTRLTVL.

A word on this clonotype: This may be a read error: a much more frequent sequence differs by one nucleotide. The V and J genes are TRBV20-1 and TRBJ2-7, with D possibly TRBD1 on 6 matching bases. Per the germline V gene, CDR1 is DFQATT and CDR2 is SNEGSKA (reference sequence). V was cut by 7 bases and J by 2 bases, with 12 bases left in between. The CDR3 totals 12 residues. The CDR3 region has the DNA TGCAGTGTCGGGGACAATACCTACGAGCAGTACTTC. Amino acids: CSVGDNTYEQYF.

The V call is TRBV27, the J call TRBJ2-7; D possibly corresponds to TRBD1 (6 bases). From germline, CDR1 is MNHEY and CDR2 SMNVEV (reference sequence). The CDR3 length is 15 residues. Between the trimmed V and J ends, which lost 6 bases and 0 bases, there was a span of 15 bases. CDR3 coding DNA: TGTGCCAGCAGCGAGACATCGGACAGCTCCTACGAGCAGTACTTC. This sequence encodes CASSETSDSSYEQYF.

This clonotype was seen just once. The chain is built from TRBV7-9 and TRBJ2-1; TRBD1 is a possible D gene (6 bases). In germline, CDR1 is SEHNR, CDR2 FQNEAQ (reference sequence). The CDR3 contains 16 residues. Trimming left V 3 bases short and J 0 bases short, with 12 bases between. The DNA of the CDR3 is TGTGCCAGCAGCTTCAAACAGGGTATCTCCTACAATGAGCAGTTCTTC. It specifies CASSFKQGISYNEQFF.

This clonotype was observed a few times. The chain combines TRBV29-1 with TRBJ2-7, with 7 positions matching TRBD1. The CDR3 sequence is 14 residues long. With V trimmed by 8 bases and J by 3 bases, 13 bases remained unmatched. Germline loops: CDR1 SQVTM, CDR2 ANQGSEA. CDR3 in amino acids: CSFCLGDSGYEQYF. CDR3 nucleotides: TGCAGCTTTTGTTTGGGGGACAGCGGCTACGAGCAGTACTTC.

The rearrangement joins TRBV2 to TRBJ1-4; tentatively, D is TRBD1 (5 bases). V was shortened by 0 bases and J by 2 bases, with 7 bases between the two germline ends. CDR1 SNHLY and CDR2 FYNNEI come from the germline V gene. The length of the CDR3 is 15 residues. Written as DNA, the CDR3 is TGTGCCAGCAGTGAAGCTGGGGACACTAATGAAAAACTGTTTTTT. This encodes CASSEAGDTNEKLFF.

This chain joins TRBV29-1 and TRBJ2-5; TRBD1 or TRBD2 may be the D gene (5 bases each). Near its end, the DNA agrees better with TRBJ2-7, so the J call may be wrong. Germline assignment: CDR1 SQVTM and CDR2 ANQGSEA. The length of the CDR3 is 12 residues. CDR3 residues: CSVRDGKIEQYF. In nucleotides, the CDR3 is TGCAGCGTCAGGGACGGTAAAATCGAGCAGTACTTC.

The rearrangement links TRBV7-2 to TRBJ1-1, with 9 bases aligning to TRBD1. With V trimmed by 3 bases and J by 5 bases, 10 bases remained unmatched. Germline CDR1 is SGHTA and CDR2 is FQGNSA. The length of the CDR3 is 16 residues. The CDR3: CASSFALGQGRTEAFF. The CDR3 DNA follows: TGTGCCAGCAGCTTCGCCCTCGGACAGGGGAGGACTGAAGCTTTCTTT.

This chain connects TRBV6-1 to TRBJ2-7; 8 positions agree with TRBD2. Germline V CDR1 and CDR2: MNHNS, SASEGT. CDR3 length equals 18 residues. After removal of 7 bases from V and 2 bases from J, the junction contained 19 bases not matched to a gene. The CDR3 DNA reads TGTGCCAGCAAAATCGTGGGGACGGGGGGGAGTACTACCTACGAGCAGTACTTC. It translates to CASKIVGTGGSTTYEQYF.